This entry features one T cell receptor beta chain sequence. The clone's antigen remains unknown. Base qualities are missing; no much larger clone stands one base away. The data stem from a study of blood T cell repertoires in COVID-19 (dated by TCRdb to the early 2020s). For the wider study: Samples from collaborators originated in the United States, Italy and Spain and spanned both the acute and convalescent phases of COVID-19. The prospective study material was composed of cDNA or gDNA derived from T cells, B-cell-depleted T cells, or PBMCs. Subjects who had been exposed to COVID-19, were actively infected with it, or had recovered from it provided the deeply sampled blood TCRbeta repertoires that made up the dataset. The repertoires were released in a freely available public database meant as a resource for research on the immune response to SARS-CoV-2. The samples were drawn from the first 160 participants of the ongoing ImmuneRACE study and from 950 to 1,500 subjects provided by 6 global collaborators. Nearly every sample came with metadata listing a de-identified subject ID, COVID-19 status, age in years and sex. HLA class I and class II types, where available, came from metadata supplied by the sample provider rather than from assay-based typing. What the work shows at the level of the full study, not this receptor alone: Clinical and demographic metadata were provided uncurated, with the amount varying by source and participant.

In the prospective study, participants were roughly 18 to 89 years old, resided in about two dozen geographic areas of the United States, and were enrolled through a virtual design. To assign participants to cohorts, the prospective study relied on clinical history that participants themselves reported in a screening survey and a study questionnaire. In the prospective study, whole blood, serum and a nasopharyngeal or oropharyngeal swab were collected from each participant by mobile phlebotomists. Additional blood draws and questionnaires over an approximately two-month period could optionally be provided by prospective study participants. Before DNA extraction, prospective study blood samples were shipped either frozen or at room temperature. TCRbeta CDR3 regions were amplified from genomic DNA using the immunoSEQ Assay, a bias-controlled multiplex PCR. The authors' analysis ran thus. The number of nucleated cells in each sample was estimated from the amplification of reference gene primers within the assay. To quantify the absolute abundance of each unique TCRbeta CDR3 rearrangement, sequence reads were collapsed and filtered. For each sample, productive Simpson clonality was calculated by taking the square root of Simpson's diversity index across productive rearrangements. TCRdb re-hosts the immuneACCESS table, in-frame sequences only. Its copies lack some clones; in the studies checked, an unresolved V gene accounts for under half of them, and the cause for the rest is not known. V and J calls and clone size follow that table, whereas D and trimming were derived from the DNA. This sample holds some 250,000 clones; about 90% were observed only once. 2.5% to 3.5% of the sample comes from the top ten.

V trim: 6 bases; J trim: 1 base; unmatched bases: 15. Sequences SNHLY (CDR1) and FYNNEI (CDR2) are obtained from the germline V gene. From its cysteine to its phenylalanine, the CDR3 spans 18 amino acids. The only DNA kept is the CDR3, 54 bases in frame from the first base. What was sequenced was PBMCs or T cells enriched from blood (not recorded which). Recombination connected TRBV2 to TRBJ2-1, and TRBD2 aligns with 7 junction nucleotides. This receptor was identified in a woman in her thirties or forties with acute COVID-19. The CDR3 corresponds to CASSPSEGSGASYNEQFF. The DNA is as follows: TGTGCCAGCAGCCCCTCCGAGGGAAGCGGGGCTTCCTACAATGAGCAGTTCTTC.